A selection of T cell receptor beta chains follows, all from one sample in a study of shared clonotypes between healthy human individuals. Using immunoSEQ multiplex PCR, the repertoire was profiled, and TCRdb retains in-frame clones only, with some absent. The sample has some 2.1 million clones, 85% to 95% seen once. What was sequenced was naive CD4+ T cells sorted from blood. All receptors come from a man between 18 and 29 years old in good health. Each CDR3 is given with its conserved first and last residue. A D gene is named only where the DNA matches it firmly. For some rows the clone size is stated as once, few or many, or as a class when expanded; others skip it.

V gene	clone size	J gene	D gene	CDR3 protein	CDR3 DNA
TRBV20-1	once	TRBJ2-7	.	CSATPGYEQYF	TGCAGTGCCACCCCGGGCTACGAGCAGTACTTC
TRBV4-1	once	TRBJ2-1	TRBD2	CASSLGSGGRNEQFF	TGCGCCAGCAGCCTGGGTAGCGGGGGCCGTAATGAGCAGTTCTTC
TRBV7-8	many	TRBJ2-7	TRBD2	CASSAGGGSYEQYF	TGTGCCAGCTCCGCGGGAGGGGGATCCTACGAGCAGTACTTC
TRBV18	.	TRBJ2-3	.	CASSPPQGFTDTQYF	TGTGCCAGCTCACCACCCCAGGGGTTCACAGATACGCAGTATTTT
TRBV10-2	few	TRBJ2-7	.	CASSDWGSISYEQYF	TGCGCCAGCAGTGATTGGGGGTCTATCTCCTACGAGCAGTACTTC
TRBV2	.	TRBJ2-3	TRBD2	CASKLAGPPPYF	TGTGCCAGCAAACTAGCGGGTCCCCCCCCGTATTTT
TRBV27	.	TRBJ1-6	TRBD1	CASSRRDRVNNSPLHF	TGTGCCAGCAGTCGCCGGGACAGGGTTAATAATTCACCCCTCCACTTT
TRBV18	.	TRBJ2-2	.	CASSPPLTNTGELFF	TGTGCCAGCTCACCACCCCTTACGAACACCGGGGAGCTGTTTTTT
TRBV30	.	TRBJ2-2	TRBD1	CAWTPGQWSGELFF	TGTGCCTGGACCCCGGGACAGTGGTCCGGGGAGCTGTTTTTT
TRBV5-4	.	TRBJ1-2	.	CASSLDPELGYGYTF	TGTGCCAGCAGCTTGGACCCCGAACTTGGCTATGGCTACACCTTC
TRBV9	.	TRBJ1-1	.	CASSAGQRPAEAFF	TGTGCCAGCAGCGCCGGACAGCGCCCCGCTGAAGCTTTCTTT
TRBV7-8	.	TRBJ1-5	.	CASSSDGSNQPQHF	TGTGCCAGCAGCTCGGACGGAAGCAATCAGCCCCAGCATTTT
TRBV7-2	.	TRBJ2-3	.	CASSSGGAPIDYTDTQYF	TGTGCCAGCAGCTCCGGCGGGGCCCCCATAGACTACACAGATACGCAGTATTTT
TRBV30	.	TRBJ1-1	.	CAWRKGENTEAFF	TGTGCCTGGAGGAAGGGGGAGAACACTGAAGCTTTCTTT
TRBV2	.	TRBJ2-7	.	CASRKTGVPGEQYF	TGTGCCAGCAGGAAGACCGGGGTTCCGGGAGAGCAGTACTTC
TRBV10-1	once	TRBJ1-5	.	CASSKSLNQPQHF	TGCGCCAGCAGTAAGTCCCTAAATCAGCCCCAGCATTTT
TRBV10-2	.	TRBJ1-5	.	CASSDPPRGQPQHF	TGCGCCAGCAGTGACCCTCCCCGAGGTCAGCCCCAGCATTTT
TRBV28	.	TRBJ1-1	.	CASSSPGQFNTEAFF	TGTGCCAGCAGTTCTCCGGGGCAGTTTAACACTGAAGCTTTCTTT
TRBV19	once	TRBJ2-1	TRBD2	CASSIGLGVAGGPNEQFF	TGTGCCAGTAGTATAGGGCTCGGGGTAGCGGGAGGGCCCAATGAGCAGTTCTTC
TRBV28	.	TRBJ1-6	.	CASSLSGLPNSPLHF	TGTGCCAGCAGTTTATCAGGATTGCCTAATTCACCCCTCCACTTT
TRBV6-5	.	TRBJ1-2	.	CASAVPGDYGYTF	TGTGCCAGCGCAGTGCCAGGGGACTATGGCTACACCTTC
TRBV5-1	.	TRBJ2-6	.	CASIGEGSVLTF	TGCGCCAGCATAGGTGAAGGGTCCGTCCTGACTTTC
TRBV6-5	.	TRBJ1-1	.	CASGRDTTTEAFF	TGTGCCAGCGGGCGGGACACCACCACTGAAGCTTTCTTT
TRBV6-5	.	TRBJ1-1	.	CASSYAGQNTEAFF	TGTGCCAGCAGTTACGCCGGACAGAACACTGAAGCTTTCTTT
TRBV6-5	.	TRBJ1-6	TRBD1	CASRAGQGVNSPLHF	TGTGCCAGCAGGGCCGGGCAGGGGGTGAATTCACCCCTCCACTTT
TRBV11-3	.	TRBJ2-7	.	CASSPGGRVGEQYF	TGTGCCAGCAGCCCAGGAGGCAGGGTAGGCGAGCAGTACTTC
TRBV19	once	TRBJ1-4	TRBD1	CASNLGQGTNEKLFF	TGTGCCAGTAACTTGGGACAGGGCACTAATGAAAAACTGTTTTTT
TRBV18	.	TRBJ2-1	.	CASSLGTELYNEQFF	TGTGCCAGCTCACTCGGGACTGAGCTTTACAATGAGCAGTTCTTC
TRBV12-2	.	TRBJ2-2	.	CASRLCPGELFF	TGTGCAAGTCGCTTATGTCCCGGGGAGCTGTTTTTT
TRBV5-1	.	TRBJ1-2	.	CASSLEGSANYGYTF	TGCGCCAGCAGCTTGGAAGGGTCCGCTAACTATGGCTACACCTTC
TRBV2	.	TRBJ1-1	.	CATQWGVDEAFF	TGTGCCACCCAATGGGGGGTCGATGAAGCTTTCTTT
TRBV5-1	once	TRBJ2-1	.	CASSLEPVLGQFF	TGCGCCAGCAGCTTGGAGCCAGTCCTGGGGCAGTTCTTC
TRBV10-3	.	TRBJ1-2	TRBD1	CAIWSGGSTDYGYTF	TGTGCCATCTGGTCAGGGGGGTCGACGGACTATGGCTACACCTTC
TRBV28	.	TRBJ1-4	.	CASSFGTREKLFF	TGTGCCAGCAGTTTCGGGACCAGGGAAAAACTGTTTTTT
TRBV6-5	.	TRBJ2-3	.	CASSQVELADTQYF	TGTGCCAGCAGCCAGGTGGAGCTGGCAGATACGCAGTATTTT
TRBV5-1	.	TRBJ1-2	TRBD1	CASSLLGQALTDYGYTF	TGCGCCAGCAGCTTACTGGGACAGGCACTAACGGACTATGGCTACACCTTC
TRBV7-8	.	TRBJ2-7	TRBD1	CASSLRDSSYEQYF	TGTGCCAGCAGCCTCCGGGACAGCTCCTACGAGCAGTACTTC
TRBV19	.	TRBJ1-1	TRBD1	CASSVSGQGGTEAFF	TGTGCCAGTAGTGTCTCGGGACAGGGGGGTACTGAAGCTTTCTTT
TRBV2	.	TRBJ1-4	TRBD1	CASSADRPSPNEKLFF	TGTGCCAGCAGCGCGGACAGGCCTTCTCCTAATGAAAAACTGTTTTTT
TRBV30	.	TRBJ2-1	.	CAWSVRANEQFF	TGTGCCTGGAGTGTACGGGCCAATGAGCAGTTCTTC
TRBV7-9	.	TRBJ2-5	TRBD1	CASSWGQGMETQYF	TGTGCCAGCAGCTGGGGACAGGGAATGGAGACCCAGTACTTC
TRBV10-3	.	TRBJ2-3	TRBD1	CAISEGQGTGKDTQYF	TGTGCCATCAGTGAGGGACAGGGTACGGGCAAGGATACGCAGTATTTT
TRBV10-2	.	TRBJ2-3	TRBD1	CASRDREKYF	TGCGCCAGCCGGGACAGGGAAAAATATTTT
TRBV16	.	TRBJ2-2	.	CASSQSAVAGELFF	TGTGCCAGCAGCCAATCGGCGGTCGCCGGGGAGCTGTTTTTT
TRBV18	.	TRBJ2-5	.	CASSSNVPRDPVLETQYF	TGTGCCAGCTCATCTAACGTTCCAAGAGACCCAGTACTTGAGACCCAGTACTTC
TRBV25-1	.	TRBJ2-7	TRBD1	CATIPTGGGSYEQYF	TGTGCCACAATACCGACAGGGGGTGGATCCTACGAGCAGTACTTC
TRBV5-1	once	TRBJ2-2	.	CASSLEAAVSAGELFF	TGCGCCAGCAGCTTGGAGGCAGCGGTTTCGGCCGGGGAGCTGTTTTTT
TRBV6-1	.	TRBJ1-1	.	CASRGGLGTEAFF	TGTGCCAGCAGGGGGGGGCTCGGCACTGAAGCTTTCTTT
TRBV7-2	.	TRBJ2-7	.	CASSLESSYEQYF	TGTGCCAGCAGCTTAGAAAGCTCCTACGAGCAGTACTTC
TRBV4-3	.	TRBJ2-1	TRBD2	CASSPLAGLLEGSYNEQFF	TGCGCCAGCAGCCCTCTAGCGGGACTACTTGAGGGAAGCTACAATGAGCAGTTCTTC
TRBV11-3	.	TRBJ2-7	.	CASSPGGPNHEQYF	TGTGCCAGCAGCCCCGGAGGGCCTAACCACGAGCAGTACTTC